Following are 19 T cell receptor beta chains from one sample sequenced in a study of cytomegalovirus exposure and HLA in healthy donors. In the PCR, 60 Vbeta and 13 Jbeta primers were used. Assay: immunoSEQ multiplex PCR; the TCRdb copy retains only in-frame clones and omits some. The repertoire holds 110,000 to 150,000 clones, with 65% to 80% as singletons. Material: PBMCs. The receptors come from a woman aged 45 to 65 in good health and CMV-seropositive.

The chain joins TRBV5-1 to TRBJ2-7, with D possibly TRBD1 on 6 matching bases. The CDR3 consists of 14 residues. CDR1 SGHRS and CDR2 YFSETQ come from the germline V gene. V was cut by 6 bases and J by 2 bases, with 15 bases left in between. In DNA, the CDR3 is TGCGCCAGCACCTCTCTACAGGGCGCCTACGAGCAGTACTTC. Its protein is CASTSLQGAYEQYF. Together with reference TRBV5-1 and TRBJ2-7, the CDR3 gives the full variable domain: KAGVTQTPRYLIKTRGQQVTLSCSPISGHRSVSWYQQTPGQGLQFLFEYFSETQRNKGNFPGRFSGRQFSNSRSEMNVSTLELGDSALYLCASTSLQGAYEQYFGPGTRLTVT.

The rearrangement links TRBV5-6 to TRBJ1-4, with no clear D. The germline V gene encodes CDR1 SGHDT and CDR2 YYEEEE. Trimming pared 0 bases from V and 5 bases from J, leaving 14 bases between. The CDR3 is 16 residues long. The CDR3 reads CASSLAGVGGNEKLFF. Written as DNA, the CDR3 is TGTGCCAGCAGCTTGGCCGGGGTGGGCGGAAATGAAAAACTGTTTTTT.

This rearrangement joins TRBV7-6 to TRBJ2-7; the D gene is possibly TRBD2 (6 bases). V was clipped by 1 base and J by 0 bases, with 10 bases between them. The CDR3 loop spans 15 amino acids. The germline V gene has CDR1 SGHVS and CDR2 FNYEAQ. CDR3 loop: CASSLGGTHSYEQYF. The CDR3 DNA is TGTGCCAGCAGCTTAGGCGGGACCCACTCCTACGAGCAGTACTTC.

The chain joins TRBV27 to TRBJ1-1; D possibly corresponds to TRBD1 (6 bases). Trimming pared 5 bases from V and 10 bases from J, leaving 20 bases between. Germline V gene lookup returns CDR1 MNHEY and CDR2 SMNVEV (reference sequence). The CDR3 contains 14 residues. DNA for the CDR3: TGTGCCAGCAGTCAAAATCGGGGGCGCGGGGGAGCTTTCTTT. Translation gives CASSQNRGRGGAFF.

J is TRBJ1-1 and V is TRBV5-6, with unresolved D. CDR1 is SGHDT and CDR2 is YYEEEE in the germline V gene. V was shortened by 2 bases and J by 3 bases, with 11 bases between the two germline ends. The CDR3 sequence is 14 residues long. Here the CDR3 DNA reads TGTGCCAGCAGCTTCGGGGTACGGGACACTGAAGCTTTCTTT. This gives the protein CASSFGVRDTEAFF.

This CDR3 reads CASSLARRGMGGYTF. CDR3 sequence (DNA): TGTGCCAGCAGCTTAGCGCGAAGGGGGATGGGTGGCTACACCTTC. This rearrangement joins TRBV7-2 to TRBJ1-2; tentatively, D is TRBD1 (6 bases). Trimming stripped 0 bases from V and 7 bases from J, with 15 bases between. Germline-derived CDR1 and CDR2 are SGHTA and FQGNSA. CDR3 length: 15 amino acids.

The genes are TRBV7-3 and TRBJ2-6, with D unclear. The CDR3 covers 16 residues. The V end lost 5 bases, the J end lost 0 bases, and 11 bases lay between the germline ends. Germline values: CDR1 SGHTA, CDR2 FQGTGA. The CDR3 bases are TGTGCCAGCAGCACGACACACCCCTCTGGGGCCAACGTCCTGACTTTC. Its protein product is CASSTTHPSGANVLTF.

The genes are TRBV27 and TRBJ2-3; possible D gene TRBD1, 5 bases. The CDR3 is made up of 15 amino acids. Trimming stripped 7 bases from V and 4 bases from J, with 18 bases between. Germline V gene sequence: CDR1 MNHEY, CDR2 SMNVEV (reference sequence). The CDR3 loop reads CASTGQGRMADTQYF. In DNA, the CDR3 is TGTGCCAGCACCGGACAAGGGCGGATGGCAGATACGCAGTATTTT.

V gene TRBV5-1 combines with J gene TRBJ2-5, with 10 bases identical to TRBD2. The CDR3 spans 17 residues. CDR1 is SGHRS, CDR2 YFSETQ, per germline. V gave up 2 bases and J gave up 0 bases; unmatched junction bases: 7. CDR3 in amino acids: CASSFALAGDYQETQYF. The CDR3 nucleotides read TGCGCCAGCAGCTTCGCTCTAGCGGGAGACTACCAAGAGACCCAGTACTTC.

This clone was counted only a few times. The chain recombines TRBV5-1 with TRBJ2-5; 9 bases are shared with TRBD1. Germline CDR1 and CDR2: SGHRS and YFSETQ. With V trimmed by 4 bases and J by 5 bases, 12 bases remained unmatched. This CDR3 is 16 amino acids long. This CDR3 reads CASSPQGTGYGETQYF. As DNA, the CDR3 is TGCGCCAGCAGCCCCCAGGGGACAGGGTACGGGGAGACCCAGTACTTC.

The chain links TRBV5-1 to TRBJ1-3, with D unclear. This CDR3 is 15 amino acids long. Per the germline V gene, CDR1 is SGHRS and CDR2 is YFSETQ. V shed 0 bases and J shed 2 bases, with 9 bases lying between them. Here the CDR3 DNA reads TGCGCCAGCAGCTTGGAACCCGACACTGGAAACACCATATATTTT. Protein: CASSLEPDTGNTIYF.

The V call is TRBV7-8, the J call TRBJ1-1; no reliable D call. Germline V lookup: CDR1 SGHVS, CDR2 FQNEAQ. This CDR3 has 11 residues. The ends were cut back, 4 bases at V and 5 bases at J, with 5 bases in the middle. The CDR3 reads CASSSRTEAFF. The CDR3 DNA reads as TGTGCCAGCAGCTCCCGTACTGAAGCTTTCTTT. The full variable domain, its missing parts supplied by reference TRBV7-8 and TRBJ1-1, is GAGVSQSPRYKVAKRGQDVALRCDPISGHVSLFWYQQALGQGPEFLTYFQNEAQLDKSGLPSDRFFAERPEGSVSTLKIQRTQQEDSAVYLCASSSRTEAFFGQGTRLTVV.

The chain links TRBV9 to TRBJ2-5, with 7 bases matching TRBD2. V dropped 4 bases and J dropped 2; count of bases not matched to a gene: 5. From germline, CDR1 is SGDLS and CDR2 YYNGEE. This CDR3 has 14 amino acids. The CDR3 reads CASSLNSGQETQYF. CDR3 coding DNA: TGTGCCAGCAGCTTAAATAGCGGGCAAGAGACCCAGTACTTC.

The CDR3 DNA reads as TGTGCCACCAGCATACGCCGGGACAGCCTAACCTACGAGCAGTACTTC. It translates to CATSIRRDSLTYEQYF. This rearrangement joins TRBV15 to TRBJ2-7; the match to TRBD1 covers 7 bases. The length of the CDR3 is 16 residues. CDR1 and CDR2 (germline): LNHNV, YYDKDF (reference sequence). The J segment lost 2 bases and the V segment lost 4 bases, leaving 11 bases of the junction unmatched.

The CDR3: CSATGNTEAFF. The CDR3 DNA follows: TGCAGTGCGACTGGAAACACTGAAGCTTTCTTT. This sequence joins TRBV20-1 and TRBJ1-1; D gene unclear. The length of the CDR3 is 11 residues. Between the trimmed V and J ends, which lost 6 bases and 2 bases, there was a span of 7 bases. Germline V gene data show CDR1 as DFQATT and CDR2 as SNEGSKA (reference sequence).

The gene calls are TRBV13 and TRBJ2-1; perhaps TRBD1 as D (6 bases). The CDR3 sequence is 15 residues long. Per the germline V gene, CDR1 is PRHDT and CDR2 is FYEKMQ (reference sequence). With 1 base removed from V and 5 bases from J, the gap between germline ends came to 12 bases. This chain's CDR3 is CASSLVLGHNNEQFF. The CDR3, as DNA: TGTGCCAGCAGCTTAGTTCTGGGACATAACAATGAGCAGTTCTTC. The full variable domain, in which reference TRBV13 and TRBJ2-1 provide the parts outside the CDR3, is AAGVIQSPRHLIKEKRETATLKCYPIPRHDTVYWYQQGPGQDPQFLISFYEKMQSDKGSIPDRFSAQQFSDYHSELNMSSLELGDSALYFCASSLVLGHNNEQFFGPGTRLTVL.

The J gene is TRBJ1-2, the V gene TRBV10-3, with D unresolved. V was pared by 1 base and J by 0 bases, with 15 bases between. The CDR3 has 17 amino acids. CDR1 and CDR2 (germline): ENHRY, SYGVKD. The CDR3 bases are TGTGCCATCAGTGAGTACAGCGGTGCCCCTTCTAACTATGGCTACACCTTC. Its translation is CAISEYSGAPSNYGYTF.

This clone was detected once. The genes are TRBV5-1 and TRBJ2-5; 11 bases match TRBD2. The CDR3 is 16 residues long. Trimming took 3 bases from V and 2 from J; bases not matched to a gene: 6. The germline V gene encodes CDR1 SGHRS and CDR2 YFSETQ. Written as DNA, the CDR3 is TGCGCCAGCAGCTGGGGACTAGCGGATACGCAAGAGACCCAGTACTTC. Translating it yields CASSWGLADTQETQYF.

The V and J genes are TRBV14 and TRBJ1-1, with 7 bases matching TRBD1. This CDR3 has 13 amino acids. J gave up 7 bases and V 4 bases, and 6 bases lay outside the gene matches. Germline V gene data show CDR1 as SGHDN and CDR2 as FVKESK. The CDR3 DNA sequence: TGTGCCAGCAGCCTCGGGACAGTCGATGAAGCTTTCTTT. It is translated as CASSLGTVDEAFF.